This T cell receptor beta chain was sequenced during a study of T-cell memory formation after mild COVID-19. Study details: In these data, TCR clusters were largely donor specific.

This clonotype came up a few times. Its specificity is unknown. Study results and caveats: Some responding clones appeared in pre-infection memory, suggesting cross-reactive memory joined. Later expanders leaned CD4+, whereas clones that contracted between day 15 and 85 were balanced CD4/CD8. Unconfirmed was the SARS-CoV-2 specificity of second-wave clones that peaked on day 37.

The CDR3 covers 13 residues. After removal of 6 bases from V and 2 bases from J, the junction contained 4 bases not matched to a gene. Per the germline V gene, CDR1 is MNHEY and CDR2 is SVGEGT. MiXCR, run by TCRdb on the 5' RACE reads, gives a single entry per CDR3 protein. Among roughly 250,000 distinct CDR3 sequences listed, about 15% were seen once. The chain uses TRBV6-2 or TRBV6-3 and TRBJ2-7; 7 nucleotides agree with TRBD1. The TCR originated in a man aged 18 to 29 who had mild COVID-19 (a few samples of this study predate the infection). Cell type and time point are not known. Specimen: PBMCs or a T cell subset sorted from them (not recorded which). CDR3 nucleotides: TGTGCCAGCAGGCGCCAGGGGGCCTACGAGCAGTACTTC. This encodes CASRRQGAYEQYF.